One and the same sample provided the 25 T cell receptor beta chains below, sequenced in a study of blood T cell repertoires in COVID-19 (dated by TCRdb to 2018 to 2020). Library creation used the immunoSEQ multiplex PCR assay. TCRdb carries this immuneACCESS record with in-frame sequences only. Its versions omit some clonotypes, under half of them owing to an unresolved V gene in the studies checked, with the rest unexplained. This sample is represented by some 140,000 clones; around 79% of them were singletons. The ten largest make up less than 4.5% of the sample. Sequencing was done on a sample of peripheral blood. The receptors stem from a man between 60 and 75 years old with acute or convalescent COVID-19.

The rearrangement uses TRBV6-5 and TRBJ1-5; perhaps TRBD1 as D (6 bases). Germline V gives CDR1 MNHEY, CDR2 SVGAGI. There are 15 residues in the CDR3. Trimming removed 8 bases at V and 0 bases at J, with 14 bases between. Written as DNA, the CDR3 is TGTGCCAGCCGGCGGGGGACACCTAGCAATCAGCCCCAGCATTTT. Protein product: CASRRGTPSNQPQHF.

Details on this clone: This sample includes further DNA sequences coding for the same CDR3. This sequence joins TRBV19 and TRBJ1-1, with unresolved D. The V end was cut by 7 bases, the J end by 0 bases, with 12 bases between. This CDR3 region has 14 residues. The germline V gene encodes CDR1 LNHDA and CDR2 SQIVND (reference sequence). The CDR3 DNA is TGTGCCAGTAAGGAGGGTCGGGTGAACACTGAAGCTTTCTTT. It translates to CASKEGRVNTEAFF. Drawing the rest from reference TRBV19 and TRBJ1-1, the complete variable domain is DGGITQSPKYLFRKEGQNVTLSCEQNLNHDAMYWYRQDPGQGLRLIYYSQIVNDFQKGDIAEGYSVSREKKESFPLTVTSAQKNPTAFYLCASKEGRVNTEAFFGQGTRLTVV.

The J gene is TRBJ2-7, the V gene TRBV27; TRBD2 agrees at 7 bases. The CDR3 consists of 16 residues. Germline-derived CDR1 and CDR2 are MNHEY and SMNVEV (reference sequence). After removal of 6 bases from V and 0 bases from J, the junction contained 11 bases not matched to a gene. The CDR3 loop reads CASSLFGGLSSYEQYF. Written as DNA, the CDR3 is TGTGCCAGCAGCCTGTTCGGGGGGTTAAGCTCCTACGAGCAGTACTTC.

The count of this clone is one. The chain uses TRBV7-9 and TRBJ1-1; TRBD1 matches 7 bases. CDR3 size: 13 residues. The V gene end was trimmed by 5 bases and the J gene end by 4 bases; junction bases not matched to a gene: 4. Germline V gene sequence: CDR1 SEHNR, CDR2 FQNEAQ (reference sequence). The CDR3 is CASSDAGGTEAFF. CDR3 DNA sequence: TGTGCCAGCAGCGATGCAGGGGGCACTGAAGCTTTCTTT.

V is TRBV2 and J is TRBJ2-1; 7 nucleotides agree with TRBD2. The germline CDR1 and CDR2 sequences are SNHLY and FYNNEI. The V segment lost 3 bases and the J segment 4 bases; nucleotides outside the gene matches: 6. This CDR3 contains 15 residues. CDR3 sequence: CASSDPLREYNEQFF. CDR3 nucleotides: TGTGCCAGCAGTGACCCCCTGCGGGAGTACAATGAGCAGTTCTTC.

This chain connects TRBV10-3 to TRBJ1-4; unclear D gene. This CDR3 contains 16 residues. V lost 2 bases, J lost 0 bases, and 10 bases lay in between. The germline gives CDR1 ENHRY, CDR2 SYGVKD. CDR3 residues: CAISEGPGATNEKLFF. CDR3 DNA sequence: TGTGCCATCAGTGAGGGTCCCGGGGCAACTAATGAAAAACTGTTTTTT.

The chain combines TRBV2 with TRBJ2-1, with 13 bases aligning to TRBD2. Germline-derived CDR1 and CDR2 are SNHLY and FYNNEI. The CDR3 extends over 16 amino acids. J gave up 0 bases and V 5 bases, and 1 base lay outside the gene matches. CDR3 loop: CASSRLAGGSYNEQFF. CDR3 sequence (DNA): TGTGCCAGCAGTAGACTAGCGGGAGGCTCCTACAATGAGCAGTTCTTC.

The chain recombines TRBV9 with TRBJ1-6, with 7 bases that match TRBD1. Losses at the gene ends were 5 bases for V and 8 bases for J; bases not matched to a gene: 10. CDR3 length: 15 residues. The germline gives CDR1 SGDLS, CDR2 YYNGEE. The CDR3 region is CASRSGQGVHSPLHF. The CDR3 DNA follows: TGTGCCAGCAGATCAGGGCAGGGGGTTCATTCACCCCTCCACTTT.

The table lists this clone with a count of one. The chain is built from TRBV7-2 and TRBJ1-5, with unresolved D. The CDR3 is made up of 15 amino acids. Looked up from germline, CDR1 is SGHTA and CDR2 is FQGNSA. V lost 5 bases and J 0 bases, leaving 11 bases between the germline ends. The CDR3 sequence: CASSPDGGSNQPQHF. The CDR3 DNA reads TGTGCCAGCAGCCCTGACGGCGGTAGCAATCAGCCCCAGCATTTT.

The chain uses TRBV11-2 and TRBJ1-1, with TRBD1 matching 7 bases. Trimming took 1 base from V and 0 from J; bases not matched to a gene: 2. The CDR3 is 15 residues long. CDR1 and CDR2 from the germline V gene are SGHAT and FQNNGV. The CDR3 coding sequence is TGTGCCAGCAGCTTAGGGGGACAGTTGAACACTGAAGCTTTCTTT. The encoded protein is CASSLGGQLNTEAFF. The full variable domain, rest sourced from reference TRBV11-2 and TRBJ1-1, is EAGVAQSPRYKIIEKRQSVAFWCNPISGHATLYWYQQILGQGPKLLIQFQNNGVVDDSQLPKDRFSAERLKGVDSTLKIQPAKLEDSAVYLCASSLGGQLNTEAFFGQGTRLTVV.

This sequence joins TRBV11-1 and TRBJ1-1; the D gene is possibly TRBD1 (5 bases). The V gene lost 3 bases and the J gene lost 4 bases, with 9 bases spanning the gap. The CDR3 has 13 amino acids. In germline, CDR1 is SGHAT, CDR2 FQDESV (reference sequence). CDR3 sequence reads: CASSFGGFTEAFF. The CDR3, as DNA: TGTGCCAGCAGCTTCGGGGGTTTCACTGAAGCTTTCTTT.

The CDR3 DNA sequence: TGTGCCAGCAGCTTAGCGTCCAGGGGGAATGAAAAACTGTTTTTT. Encoded protein: CASSLASRGNEKLFF. The chain uses TRBV7-6 and TRBJ1-4; 7 bases fit TRBD1. This CDR3 spans 15 amino acids. Germline V CDR1 and CDR2: SGHVS, FNYEAQ. With V trimmed by 0 bases and J by 5 bases, 3 bases remained unmatched.

This clone was seen a few times. This chain connects TRBV27 to TRBJ2-7; 7 nucleotides align to TRBD1. The V and J ends lost 8 bases and 4 bases, in that order; junction bases with no gene match: 11. Germline V gives CDR1 MNHEY, CDR2 SMNVEV (reference sequence). The CDR3 consists of 14 residues. Here the CDR3 reads CASSDRVGQYEQYF. For the CDR3, the DNA is TGTGCCAGCTCCGACAGGGTCGGACAGTACGAGCAGTACTTC.

The chain combines TRBV7-2 with TRBJ1-6, with D possibly matching TRBD1 (6 bases). Germline CDR1 reads SGHTA; CDR2 reads FQGNSA. CDR3 length: 14 amino acids. V lost 1 base and J lost 6, with 7 bases in between. The CDR3 reads CASSLGTANSPLHF. The DNA for the CDR3 is TGTGCCAGCAGCTTAGGGACAGCTAATTCACCCCTCCACTTT.

V is TRBV18 and J is TRBJ1-5; TRBD1 is a possible D gene (5 bases). Trimming stripped 4 bases from V and 0 bases from J, with 22 bases between. The V gene's germline CDR1 is KGHSH and CDR2 LQKENI. The CDR3 is 19 residues long. CDR3 amino acids: CASSRLQTGTGFSNQPQHF. The CDR3 coding sequence is TGTGCCAGCTCACGACTACAGACCGGGACTGGATTTAGCAATCAGCCCCAGCATTTT.

Concerning this clone: This may be a read error: a much more frequent sequence differs by one nucleotide. This chain joins TRBV7-6 and TRBJ2-2; D remains ambiguous. The germline V and J ends were trimmed by 5 bases and 5 bases, with 3 bases remaining between them. Per germline, CDR1 SGHVS and CDR2 FNYEAQ. The CDR3 covers 11 residues. CDR3 in amino acids: CASSRTGELFF. CDR3 DNA: TGTGCCAGCAGCCGTACCGGGGAGCTGTTTTTT.

V is TRBV3-1 (or the pseudogene TRBV3-2) and J is TRBJ1-5; D unresolved. V was cut by 3 bases and J by 0 bases, with 9 bases left in between. Germline loops: CDR1 LGHDT, CDR2 YNNKEL (reference sequence). The CDR3 contains 15 residues. The CDR3 spells CASSQGGDSNQPQHF. The CDR3 region has the DNA TGTGCCAGCAGCCAGGGCGGGGATAGCAATCAGCCCCAGCATTTT.

The CDR3 DNA follows: TGTGCCAGCAGTGAAATGAGAGGGGGCGGAAACACCATATATTTT. This encodes CASSEMRGGGNTIYF. The chain recombines TRBV6-1 with TRBJ1-3; 7 nucleotides align to TRBD1. The V gene's germline CDR1 is MNHNS and CDR2 SASEGT. This CDR3 has 15 amino acids. V was pared by 2 bases and J by 4 bases, with 5 bases of the junction left unmatched.

The chain combines TRBV9 with TRBJ1-2, with a tentative D call TRBD1 (5 bases). The CDR3 length is 14 residues. Germline assignment: CDR1 SGDLS and CDR2 YYNGEE. Trimming took 3 bases from V and 4 from J, leaving 13 bases between them. This CDR3 reads CASSEGGVSYGYTF. CDR3 coding DNA: TGTGCCAGCAGCGAGGGAGGGGTGAGCTATGGCTACACCTTC.

This clone was counted at least ten times. V and J are TRBV14 and TRBJ1-2; D not certain. Germline V lookup: CDR1 SGHDN, CDR2 FVKESK. V was cut by 4 bases and J by 7 bases, with 16 bases left in between. The CDR3 sequence is 14 residues long. The CDR3 loop is CASSPLGGGGGYTF. CDR3 DNA: TGTGCCAGCAGCCCCCTTGGCGGAGGAGGTGGCTACACCTTC.

The chain joins TRBV6-5 to TRBJ1-1; D remains ambiguous. Germline CDR1 and CDR2: MNHEY and SVGAGI. CDR3 length: 13 amino acids. Trimming removed 6 bases from V and 1 base from J, with 9 bases in between. The CDR3 reads CASSPQWNTEAFF. CDR3 sequence (DNA): TGTGCCAGCAGCCCCCAATGGAACACTGAAGCTTTCTTT.

The chain has TRBV5-1 and TRBJ2-5, with 9 nucleotides matching TRBD2. In germline, CDR1 is SGHRS, CDR2 YFSETQ. The ends lost 4 bases at V and 5 bases at J; junction bases unmatched: 3. This CDR3 region has 13 residues. The CDR3 region is CASSPSGTETQYF. The CDR3 DNA reads TGCGCCAGCAGCCCTAGCGGGACGGAGACCCAGTACTTC.

This clone showed up just a few times. J is TRBJ1-1 and V is TRBV27; D unclear. Germline CDR1 reads MNHEY; CDR2 reads SMNVEV (reference sequence). The CDR3 extends over 15 amino acids. V shed 5 bases and J shed 1 base, with 14 bases lying between them. The CDR3 bases are TGTGCCAGCAGTGGGAGACTTACATCGAACACTGAAGCTTTCTTT. This encodes CASSGRLTSNTEAFF.

The chain carries TRBV30 and TRBJ1-5; the match to TRBD1 covers 8 bases. CDR3 length: 17 residues. In germline, CDR1 is GTSNPN, CDR2 SVGIG (reference sequence). J was trimmed by 6 bases and V by 5 bases; bases with no gene match: 18. CDR3 loop: CAWSSGQGGQMGQPQHF. As DNA, the CDR3 is TGTGCCTGGTCTTCCGGACAGGGAGGGCAGATGGGTCAGCCCCAGCATTTT. The variable domain in full, completed from reference TRBV30 and TRBJ1-5, reads SQTIHQWPATLVQPVGSPLSLECTVEGTSNPNLYWYRQAAGRGLQLLFYSVGIGQISSEVPQNLSASRPQDRQFILSSKKLLLSDSGFYLCAWSSGQGGQMGQPQHFGDGTRLSIL.

This clone came up once. The rearrangement uses TRBV6-5 and TRBJ2-1, with 14 positions matching TRBD2. This CDR3 is 15 amino acids long. V lost 6 bases to trimming and J lost 10 bases; unmatched junction nucleotides: 8. Germline V gene lookup returns CDR1 MNHEY and CDR2 SVGAGI. This CDR3 is CASRYGTSGREEQFF. In DNA form, the CDR3 reads TGTGCCAGCAGGTACGGGACTAGCGGGAGAGAAGAGCAGTTCTTC.